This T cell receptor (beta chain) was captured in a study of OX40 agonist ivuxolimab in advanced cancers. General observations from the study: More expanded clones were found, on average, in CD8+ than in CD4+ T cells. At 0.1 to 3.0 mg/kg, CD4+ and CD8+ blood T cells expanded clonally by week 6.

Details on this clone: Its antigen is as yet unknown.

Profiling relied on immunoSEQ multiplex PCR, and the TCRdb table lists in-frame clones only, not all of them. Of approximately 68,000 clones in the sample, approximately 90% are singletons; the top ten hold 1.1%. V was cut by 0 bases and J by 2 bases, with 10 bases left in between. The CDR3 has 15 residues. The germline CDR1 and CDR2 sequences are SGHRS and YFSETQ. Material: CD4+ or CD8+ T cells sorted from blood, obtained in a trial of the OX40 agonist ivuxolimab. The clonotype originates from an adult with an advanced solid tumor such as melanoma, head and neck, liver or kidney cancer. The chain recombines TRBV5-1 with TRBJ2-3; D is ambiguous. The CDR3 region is CASSLEWGNTDTQYF. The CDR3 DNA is TGCGCCAGCAGCTTGGAGTGGGGAAACACAGATACGCAGTATTTT.